This T cell receptor (beta chain) derives from a study of blood T cells in healthy people across ages. The CDR3 is 14 residues long. V gave up 5 bases and J gave up 8 bases, with 15 bases separating them. From germline, CDR1 is MDHEN and CDR2 SYDVKM. This clonotype was recorded a few times. Through a sample-barcoded 5' primer and a J-beta primer mix, a second PCR was run for roughly 7 to 11 cycles. One entry per CDR3 protein results from TCRdb running MiXCR on the 5' RACE reads. The sample shows about 730,000 distinct CDR3 sequences, roughly 43% of them seen only once. The genes are TRBV28 and TRBJ1-4, with D perhaps matching TRBD1 (5 bases). Material: blood. The sequence was collected from a woman aged 55-70 years in good health. Here the CDR3 reads CASSGGDREEKLFF. CDR3 in DNA: TGTGCCAGCAGTGGGGGGGATCGAGAGGAAAAACTGTTTTTT.